The 21 T cell receptor beta chains below all came from one sample that was sequenced in a study of control samples from healthy donors and cancer patients. The assay was immunoSEQ multiplex PCR, and TCRdb's table has in-frame clones only and misses some. Seen here are 120,000 or so clones, around 87% observed once, and the top ten hold roughly 2.8%. Sample: blood. The source is a man in his fifties or sixties in good health.

The chain combines TRBV9 with TRBJ1-4, with D possibly TRBD1 on 5 matching bases. From germline, CDR1 is SGDLS and CDR2 YYNGEE. The CDR3 is made up of 15 amino acids. The V end lost 0 bases, the J end lost 10 bases, and 16 bases lay between the germline ends. The CDR3 sequence: CASSVEAVGGGKLFF. As DNA, the CDR3 is TGTGCCAGCAGCGTAGAAGCGGTCGGGGGGGGAAAACTGTTTTTT.

A remark on this clone: One end of the junction varies from germline; a read error may be responsible. This chain links TRBV28 with TRBJ1-3; maybe TRBD1 (5 bases). Per germline, CDR1 MDHEN and CDR2 SYDVKM. The CDR3 is 15 amino acids. This chain's CDR3 is CASSSLGGGGITIYF. As DNA, the CDR3 is TGTGCCAGCAGTTCCCTGGGCGGGGGGGGAATCACCATATATTTT.

J is TRBJ2-3 and V is TRBV2; possibly TRBD2 for D (6 bases). Germline lookup yields CDR1 SNHLY and CDR2 FYNNEI. CDR3 length: 15 residues. V was clipped by 3 bases and J by 0 bases, with 10 bases between them. CDR3: CASSEEGTSTDTQYF. The CDR3 DNA follows: TGTGCCAGCAGTGAGGAGGGTACTAGCACAGATACGCAGTATTTT.

This clone was observed a handful of times. The V gene is TRBV5-3, the J gene TRBJ1-1, with 8 bases aligning to TRBD1. TRBV5-3 is an open reading frame, and its role is uncertain. The CDR3 has 16 amino acids. Here the CDR3 DNA reads TGTGGGATTATGCCGGGACAGGCCTTCATGAACACTGAAGCTTTCTTT. This codes for CGIMPGQAFMNTEAFF.

The V call is TRBV24-1, the J call TRBJ2-7; D is possibly TRBD1 (5 bases). Trimming removed 6 bases at V and 7 bases at J, with 15 bases between. The CDR3 has 13 amino acids. Germline CDR1 KGHDR, CDR2 SFDVKD. CDR3 coding DNA: TGTGCCACCAGTCAGGGCCCCGCGCGGGAGCAGTACTTC. Translated: CATSQGPAREQYF.

The chain is built from TRBV5-1 and TRBJ2-2; 9 positions agree with TRBD2. V trimming: 4 bases; J trimming: 7 bases; junction bases outside the gene matches: 8. Germline loops: CDR1 SGHRS, CDR2 YFSETQ. The CDR3 spans 15 residues. The CDR3 loop reads CASSHGGTSSGELFF. CDR3 sequence (DNA): TGCGCCAGCAGCCATGGGGGGACTAGCAGCGGGGAGCTGTTTTTT.

This clone was seen only once. The chain combines TRBV7-2 with TRBJ2-2, with 12 nucleotides matching TRBD2. Per the germline V gene, CDR1 is SGHTA and CDR2 is FQGNSA. V was pared by 5 bases and J by 7 bases, with 8 bases of the junction left unmatched. This CDR3 region has 16 residues. The CDR3 is CASSPSGGAFFGELFF. In DNA, the CDR3 is TGTGCCAGCAGCCCTAGCGGGGGGGCTTTTTTCGGGGAGCTGTTTTTT.

This sequence joins TRBV20-1 and TRBJ1-5, with D possibly matching TRBD1 (5 bases). The length of the CDR3 is 15 residues. V dropped 6 bases and J dropped 1 base, with 16 bases sitting between them. CDR1 and CDR2 (germline): DFQATT, SNEGSKA (reference sequence). CDR3 residues: CSASRGSGSNQPQHF. DNA for the CDR3: TGCAGTGCGAGTAGGGGCTCTGGAAGCAATCAGCCCCAGCATTTT.

This clone was counted once. The genes are TRBV28 and TRBJ1-6; 7 nucleotides match TRBD1. CDR3 length: 14 residues. Germline CDR1 reads MDHEN; CDR2 reads SYDVKM. With V trimmed by 6 bases and J by 9 bases, 8 bases remained unmatched. CDR3 amino acids: CASRYRGLASPLHF. CDR3 DNA: TGTGCCAGCAGGTACAGGGGCTTAGCTTCACCCCTCCACTTT.

This sequence joins TRBV30 and TRBJ1-2, with 9 nucleotides matching TRBD1. The CDR3 runs 15 residues. Trimming removed 3 bases from V and 4 bases from J; junction bases left unmatched: 9. Per germline, CDR1 GTSNPN and CDR2 SVGIG (reference sequence). CDR3 loop: CAWRDRDRVVYGYTF. For the CDR3, the DNA is TGTGCCTGGAGGGACCGGGACAGGGTGGTCTATGGCTACACCTTC.

This clone was counted only a few times. The chain recombines TRBV2 with TRBJ1-5, with TRBD1 identical over 7 bases. There are 15 residues in the CDR3. Germline loops: CDR1 SNHLY, CDR2 FYNNEI. The V segment lost 7 bases and the J segment 6 bases; nucleotides outside the gene matches: 12. CDR3 loop: CASTPGQVLSQPQHF. The CDR3 bases are TGTGCCAGCACCCCCGGACAGGTTTTAAGTCAGCCCCAGCATTTT.

The chain combines TRBV11-3 with TRBJ2-7; D ambiguous. The CDR3 contains 14 residues. Trimming pared 1 base from V and 1 base from J, leaving 8 bases between. Germline V gives CDR1 SGHNT, CDR2 YENEEA. The CDR3 reads CASSLGSESYEQYF. Here the CDR3 DNA reads TGTGCCAGCAGCTTAGGCAGCGAATCCTACGAGCAGTACTTC.

V gene TRBV27 combines with J gene TRBJ2-6; D remains unclear. The CDR3 contains 15 residues. The germline CDR1 and CDR2 sequences are MNHEY and SMNVEV (reference sequence). Trimming stripped 9 bases from V and 2 bases from J, with 14 bases between. CDR3 loop: CASKNLPPGANVLTF. CDR3 sequence (DNA): TGTGCCAGTAAAAACCTCCCCCCTGGGGCCAACGTCCTGACTTTC.

This clone was seen a few times. The rearrangement joins TRBV5-5 to TRBJ1-4; D might be TRBD1 (5 bases). Trimming removed 0 bases at V and 0 bases at J, with 9 bases between. From germline, CDR1 is SGHKS and CDR2 YYEKEE (reference sequence). This CDR3 contains 16 residues. CDR3 amino acids: CASSLGGTATNEKLFF. CDR3 bases: TGTGCCAGCAGCTTGGGGGGGACCGCAACTAATGAAAAACTGTTTTTT.

This clone occurred once. The V and J genes are TRBV6-5 and TRBJ1-4; D remains unclear. The CDR3 runs to 12 residues. Trimming left V 8 bases short and J 8 bases short, with 12 bases between. The V gene's germline CDR1 is MNHEY and CDR2 SVGAGI. The CDR3 coding sequence is TGTGCCAGCCATCGACCCGGGGAAAAACTGTTTTTT. Encoded protein: CASHRPGEKLFF.

The genes are TRBV7-8 and TRBJ2-2, with a weak D call TRBD1 (6 bases). The CDR3 extends over 16 amino acids. The germline gives CDR1 SGHVS, CDR2 FQNEAQ. V lost 1 base and J lost 1, with 10 bases in between. The CDR3 nucleotides read TGTGCCAGCAGCTTAGGGCAGGGGATGAACACCGGGGAGCTGTTTTTT. Translation: CASSLGQGMNTGELFF.

The V gene is TRBV18, the J gene TRBJ1-5; 8 bases agree with TRBD1. The V gene's germline CDR1 is KGHSH and CDR2 LQKENI. After removal of 6 bases from V and 6 bases from J, the junction contained 7 bases not matched to a gene. The CDR3 is made up of 14 amino acids. This CDR3 reads CASSSMTGVQPQHF. The CDR3 nucleotides read TGTGCCAGCTCTTCGATGACAGGGGTTCAGCCCCAGCATTTT.

This chain joins TRBV7-2 and TRBJ1-2; D is ambiguous. Between the trimmed V and J ends, which lost 2 bases and 10 bases, there was a span of 17 bases. The CDR3 is 14 residues long. Germline CDR1 is SGHTA and CDR2 is FQGNSA. The CDR3 sequence: CASSLTAGESLYTF. DNA for the CDR3: TGTGCCAGCAGCTTAACCGCGGGCGAGAGTCTCTACACCTTC.

The chain has TRBV11-2 and TRBJ1-2, with D maybe TRBD1 (6 bases). The CDR3 is 15 residues long. The V gene lost 3 bases and the J gene lost 4 bases, with 15 bases spanning the gap. The V gene's germline CDR1 is SGHAT and CDR2 FQNNGV. The CDR3 DNA reads as TGTGCCAGCAGCTTGATTGGAGGGGGGAGCTATGGCTACACCTTC. Protein: CASSLIGGGSYGYTF.

A few counts support this clone. The chain employs TRBV7-9 and TRBJ2-6; D unresolved. This CDR3 has 13 residues. V lost 3 bases and J lost 0, with 0 bases in between. CDR1 and CDR2 (germline): SEHNR, FQNEAQ (reference sequence). CDR3 sequence reads: CASSFSGANVLTF. The CDR3 region has the DNA TGTGCCAGCAGCTTCTCTGGGGCCAACGTCCTGACTTTC.

The rearrangement uses TRBV5-1 and TRBJ2-1; a possible D gene is TRBD1 (5 bases). CDR1 is SGHRS and CDR2 is YFSETQ in the germline V gene. V was cut by 1 base and J by 0 bases, with 8 bases left in between. The CDR3 is 15 amino acids. The CDR3 protein is CASSLQGYSYNEQFF. CDR3 bases: TGCGCCAGCAGCTTGCAGGGCTACTCCTACAATGAGCAGTTCTTC. Full variable domain (outside the CDR3, taken from reference TRBV5-1 and TRBJ2-1): KAGVTQTPRYLIKTRGQQVTLSCSPISGHRSVSWYQQTPGQGLQFLFEYFSETQRNKGNFPGRFSGRQFSNSRSEMNVSTLELGDSALYLCASSLQGYSYNEQFFGPGTRLTVL.